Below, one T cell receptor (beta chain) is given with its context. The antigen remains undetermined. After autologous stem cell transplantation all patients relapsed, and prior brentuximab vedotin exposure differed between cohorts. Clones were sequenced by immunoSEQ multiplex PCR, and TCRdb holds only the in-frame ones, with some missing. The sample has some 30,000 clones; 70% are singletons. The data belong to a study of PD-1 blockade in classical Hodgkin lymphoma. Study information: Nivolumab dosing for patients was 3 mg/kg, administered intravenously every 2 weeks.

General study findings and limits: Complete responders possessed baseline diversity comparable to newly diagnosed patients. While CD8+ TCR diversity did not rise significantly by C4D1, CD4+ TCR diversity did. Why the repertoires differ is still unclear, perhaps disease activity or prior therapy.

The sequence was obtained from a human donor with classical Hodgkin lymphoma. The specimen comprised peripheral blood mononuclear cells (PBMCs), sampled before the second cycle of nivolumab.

The CDR3 here is CASGSGTTDTQYF. CDR3 in DNA: TGTGCCAGCGGGAGCGGCACCACAGATACGCAGTATTTT. The V gene is TRBV6-6, the J gene TRBJ2-3, with a tentative D call TRBD2 (5 bases). Between the trimmed V and J ends, which lost 8 bases and 2 bases, there was a span of 11 bases. CDR3 length: 13 amino acids. In germline, CDR1 is MNHNY, CDR2 SVGAGI (reference sequence).